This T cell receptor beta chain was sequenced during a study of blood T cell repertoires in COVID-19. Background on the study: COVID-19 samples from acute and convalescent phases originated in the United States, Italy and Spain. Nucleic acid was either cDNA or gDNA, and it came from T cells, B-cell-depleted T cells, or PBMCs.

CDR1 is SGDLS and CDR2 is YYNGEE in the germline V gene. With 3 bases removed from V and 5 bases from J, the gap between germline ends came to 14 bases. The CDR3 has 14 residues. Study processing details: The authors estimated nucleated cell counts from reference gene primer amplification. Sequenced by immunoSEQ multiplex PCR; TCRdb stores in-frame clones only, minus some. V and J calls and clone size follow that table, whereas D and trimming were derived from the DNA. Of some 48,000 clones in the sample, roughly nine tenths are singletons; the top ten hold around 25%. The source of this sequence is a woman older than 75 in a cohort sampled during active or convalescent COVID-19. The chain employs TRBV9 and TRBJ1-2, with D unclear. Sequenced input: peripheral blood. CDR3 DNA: TGTGCCAGCAGCGCCGCCGTGAGGATGTATGGCTACACCTTC. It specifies CASSAAVRMYGYTF.